A selection of T cell receptor beta chains follows, all from one sample in a study of T cell responses to AZD1222 COVID-19 vaccine. Profiled with immunoSEQ multiplex PCR; TCRdb holds only in-frame clones, not every one. The top ten hold 6.9% of the sample, which has about 160,000 clones, approximately 90% seen once. This material consisted of peripheral blood, taken on day 0 of AZD1222 vaccination. These receptors were obtained from an adult in good health. CDR3s include the opening cysteine and the closing phenylalanine or tryptophan. A D gene is named only where the DNA matches it firmly. A row's size may be missing; if present it is once, few, many or a size class.

d_call j_call clone_size v_call cdr3_aa cdr3_nt
NA TRBJ2-7 NA TRBV6-5 CASSYSGAAYEQYF TGTGCCAGCAGTTACTCAGGCGCCGCCTACGAGCAGTACTTC
NA TRBJ2-3 NA TRBV28 CASTRIGTAQYF TGTGCCAGCACCCGCATAGGAACGGCGCAGTATTTT
TRBD1 TRBJ1-5 NA TRBV3-1/TRBV3-2 CASSQDHRGVWFQPQHF TGTGCCAGCAGCCAAGATCACAGGGGGGTTTGGTTTCAGCCCCAGCATTTT
NA TRBJ2-7 once TRBV27 CASSLSDQFSEQYF TGTGCCAGCAGTTTAAGCGACCAATTTAGCGAGCAGTACTTC
NA TRBJ1-6 once TRBV30 CAWSVERAVNNSPLHF TGTGCCTGGAGTGTGGAACGGGCAGTGAATAATTCACCCCTCCACTTT
NA TRBJ1-4 once TRBV6-6 CASSQIATNEKLFF TGTGCCAGCAGTCAGATTGCAACTAATGAAAAACTGTTTTTT
NA TRBJ1-1 NA TRBV19 CASSIRAGGDGTEAFF TGTGCCAGTAGTATTCGGGCCGGGGGGGATGGCACTGAAGCTTTCTTT
NA TRBJ1-5 NA TRBV30 CAWSSRSQPQHF TGTGCCTGGAGTAGTAGAAGTCAGCCCCAGCATTTT
TRBD2 TRBJ2-5 NA TRBV7-9 CASSPEAGGPETQYF TGTGCCAGCAGCCCCGAGGCGGGGGGTCCTGAGACCCAGTACTTC
NA TRBJ1-2 once TRBV7-2 CASSFATRANYGYTF TGTGCCAGCAGCTTCGCTACAAGAGCTAACTATGGCTACACCTTC
NA TRBJ2-7 NA TRBV3-1/TRBV3-2 CASSQAARTSYEQYF TGTGCCAGCAGCCAAGCTGCTAGGACCTCCTACGAGCAGTACTTC
NA TRBJ2-5 NA TRBV11-2 CASSPTAGPLKTQYF TGTGCCAGCAGCCCCACGGCGGGCCCCTTGAAGACCCAGTACTTC
NA TRBJ2-1 NA TRBV5-4 CASSAGLSGNEQFF TGTGCCAGCAGCGCCGGACTCTCCGGTAATGAGCAGTTCTTC
TRBD1 TRBJ1-5 NA TRBV6-5 CASSWGQGNQPQHF TGTGCCAGCAGTTGGGGACAGGGAAACCAGCCCCAGCATTTT
NA TRBJ2-5 NA TRBV10-1 CASSEDQQGRETQYF TGCGCCAGCAGTGAGGATCAACAGGGAAGGGAGACCCAGTACTTC
NA TRBJ1-1 NA TRBV30 CAWSAGKNTEAFF TGTGCCTGGAGTGCAGGGAAGAACACTGAAGCTTTCTTT
NA TRBJ2-1 once TRBV28 CASSLSVGSFYGIEQFF TGTGCCAGCAGTTTATCGGTCGGATCCTTCTATGGTATCGAGCAGTTCTTC
TRBD1 TRBJ1-4 few TRBV6-1 CASSEGGQGYEKLFF TGTGCCAGCAGTGAAGGTGGACAGGGGTATGAAAAACTGTTTTTT
TRBD1 TRBJ1-5 NA TRBV4-2 CASSQEGTGNQPQHF TGTGCCAGCAGCCAAGAAGGGACAGGAAATCAGCCCCAGCATTTT
TRBD2 TRBJ2-2 NA TRBV11-3 CASSTRTSSTGELFF TGTGCCAGCAGCACCCGGACTAGCTCCACCGGGGAGCTGTTTTTT
NA TRBJ2-1 few TRBV5-1 CASSLNNNEQFF TGCGCCAGCAGCTTGAATAACAATGAGCAGTTCTTC
NA TRBJ1-3 NA TRBV7-9 CASSSGAAGNTIYF TGTGCCAGCAGCTCAGGGGCAGCTGGAAACACCATATATTTT
NA TRBJ2-3 NA TRBV15 CATSRGRGGDTQYF TGTGCCACCAGCAGAGGCAGGGGAGGAGATACGCAGTATTTT